The present T cell receptor beta chain was sequenced within a study of T cell responses to AZD1222 COVID-19 vaccine. TCRdb keeps only in-frame clones here, not all; method: immunoSEQ multiplex PCR. The sample lists some 200,000 clones; approximately 93% were seen once. This clone was recorded only once. Antigen unknown. V lost 3 bases and J 6 bases, leaving 12 bases between the germline ends. The CDR3 runs to 15 residues. Second-dose intervals of approximately 4 or approximately 12 weeks were pooled. Findings of the study overall: Among the donors, most were white British and more were female, and clonal diversity was possibly underestimated. Increases in Spike-specific TCR breadth and depth were seen after two AZD1222 doses.

The chain uses TRBV23-1 and TRBJ1-6, with D maybe TRBD1 (6 bases). TRBV23-1 is noted as an ORF with a role that remains uncertain. The sequence came from an adult who received the AZD1222 COVID-19 vaccine. The material sequenced was peripheral blood, taken 28 days after the second AZD1222 dose. The CDR3 sequence is CASSHRDICNSPLHF. DNA for the CDR3: TGCGCCAGCAGTCACCGGGACATCTGTAATTCACCCCTCCACTTT.